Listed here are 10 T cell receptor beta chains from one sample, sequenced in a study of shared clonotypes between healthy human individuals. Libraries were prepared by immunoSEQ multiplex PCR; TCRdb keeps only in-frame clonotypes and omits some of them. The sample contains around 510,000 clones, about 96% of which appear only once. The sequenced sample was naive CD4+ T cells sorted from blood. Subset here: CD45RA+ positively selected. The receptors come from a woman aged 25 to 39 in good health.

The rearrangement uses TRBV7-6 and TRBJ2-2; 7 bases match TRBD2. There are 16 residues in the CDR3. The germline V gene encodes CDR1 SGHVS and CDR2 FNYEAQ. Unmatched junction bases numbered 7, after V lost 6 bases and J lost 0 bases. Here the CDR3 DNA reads TGTGCCAGCAGTCGCGAGGCGGGGGCGAACACCGGGGAGCTGTTTTTT. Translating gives CASSREAGANTGELFF. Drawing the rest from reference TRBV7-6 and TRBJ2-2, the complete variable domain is GAGVSQSPRYKVTKRGQDVALRCDPISGHVSLYWYRQALGQGPEFLTYFNYEAQQDKSGLPNDRFSAERPEGSISTLTIQRTEQRDSAMYRCASSREAGANTGELFFGEGSRLTVL.

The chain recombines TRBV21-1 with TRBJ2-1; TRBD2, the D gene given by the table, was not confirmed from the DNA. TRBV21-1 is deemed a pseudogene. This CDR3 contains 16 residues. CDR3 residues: CASSNVLGLSYNEQFF. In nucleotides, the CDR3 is TGTGCCAGCAGCAATGTACTCGGACTCTCCTACAATGAGCAGTTCTTC.

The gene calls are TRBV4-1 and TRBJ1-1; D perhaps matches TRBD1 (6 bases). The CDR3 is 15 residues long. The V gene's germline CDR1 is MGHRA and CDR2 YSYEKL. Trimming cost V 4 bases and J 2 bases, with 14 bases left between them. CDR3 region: CASSRAATGNTEAFF. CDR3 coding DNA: TGCGCCAGCAGCCGAGCCGCGACAGGAAACACTGAAGCTTTCTTT.

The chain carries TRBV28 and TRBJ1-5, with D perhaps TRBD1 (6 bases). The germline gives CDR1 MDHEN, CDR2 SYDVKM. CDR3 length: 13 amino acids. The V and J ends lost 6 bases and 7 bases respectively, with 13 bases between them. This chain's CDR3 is CASRRDTQQPQHF. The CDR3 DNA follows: TGTGCCAGCAGGCGGGACACACAACAGCCCCAGCATTTT.

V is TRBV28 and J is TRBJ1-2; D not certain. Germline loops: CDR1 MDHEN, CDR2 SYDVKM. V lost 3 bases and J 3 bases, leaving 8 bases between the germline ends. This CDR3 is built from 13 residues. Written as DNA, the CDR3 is TGTGCCAGCAGTTTCTCCCAGGACTATGGCTACACCTTC. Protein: CASSFSQDYGYTF.

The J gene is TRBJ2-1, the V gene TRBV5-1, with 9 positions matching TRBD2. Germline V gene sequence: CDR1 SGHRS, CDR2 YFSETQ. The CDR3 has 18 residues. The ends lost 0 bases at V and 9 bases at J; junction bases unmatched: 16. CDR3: CASSLVLAGGPNRIEQFF. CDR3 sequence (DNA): TGCGCCAGCAGCTTGGTTCTCGCGGGAGGGCCGAATCGGATTGAGCAGTTCTTC.

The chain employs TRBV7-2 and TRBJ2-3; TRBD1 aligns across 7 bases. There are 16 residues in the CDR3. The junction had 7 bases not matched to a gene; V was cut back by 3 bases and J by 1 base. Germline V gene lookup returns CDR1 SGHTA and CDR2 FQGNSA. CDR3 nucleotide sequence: TGTGCCAGCAGCTTCAACAGGGGATGGGGCACAGATACGCAGTATTTT. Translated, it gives CASSFNRGWGTDTQYF.

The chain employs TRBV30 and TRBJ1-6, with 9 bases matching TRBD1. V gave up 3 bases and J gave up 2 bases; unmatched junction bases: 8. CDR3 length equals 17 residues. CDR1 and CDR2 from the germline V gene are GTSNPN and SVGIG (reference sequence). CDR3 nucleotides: TGTGCCTGGAGCGCGGACAGGGGAGGAACCTATAATTCACCCCTCCACTTT. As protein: CAWSADRGGTYNSPLHF. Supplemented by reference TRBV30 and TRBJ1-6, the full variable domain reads SQTIHQWPATLVQPVGSPLSLECTVEGTSNPNLYWYRQAAGRGLQLLFYSVGIGQISSEVPQNLSASRPQDRQFILSSKKLLLSDSGFYLCAWSADRGGTYNSPLHFGNGTRLTVT.

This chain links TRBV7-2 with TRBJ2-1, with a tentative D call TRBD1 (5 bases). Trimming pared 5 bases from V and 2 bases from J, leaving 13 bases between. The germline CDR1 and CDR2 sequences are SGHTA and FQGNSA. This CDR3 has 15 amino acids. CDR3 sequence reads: CASSRGGQTYNEQFF. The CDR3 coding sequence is TGTGCCAGCAGCAGGGGTGGTCAGACCTACAATGAGCAGTTCTTC.

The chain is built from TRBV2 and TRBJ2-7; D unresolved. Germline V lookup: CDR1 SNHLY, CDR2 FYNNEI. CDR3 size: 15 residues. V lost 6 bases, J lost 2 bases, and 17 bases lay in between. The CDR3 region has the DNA TGTGCCAGCAGGGATGGACCCGGACCCCCCTACGAGCAGTACTTC. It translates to CASRDGPGPPYEQYF.